This T cell receptor beta chain was sequenced for a study of shared clonotypes between healthy human individuals. V was pared by 0 bases and J by 0 bases, with 1 base of the junction left unmatched. This CDR3 is built from 16 residues. Germline CDR1 reads MNHNS; CDR2 reads SASEGT. Sequencing was performed with immunoSEQ multiplex PCR; in TCRdb, only in-frame clones are kept and a portion is missing. Of about 2.4 million clones listed, approximately 93% are singletons. This sequence originates from a young man in good health. Some clones in this sample may be carry-over from other donors' samples. The V gene is TRBV6-1, the J gene TRBJ2-3; 9 nucleotides match TRBD2. Sequencing was performed on naive CD4+ T cells from PBMCs. The sample's subset: CD45RA+ positively selected. This chain's CDR3 is CASSEASGSSTDTQYF. The CDR3 region has the DNA TGTGCCAGCAGTGAAGCTAGCGGGAGTAGCACAGATACGCAGTATTTT.